This T cell receptor (beta chain) was found in a study of human T cells and chemical hapten exposure (TCRdb year 2021). About the full investigation: For sensitization, 2% DPC in acetone was applied to a 2 cm by 2 cm area of upper inner arm skin. Blood samples were taken from patients before sensitization (week 0) and then at 2, 6 and about 24 weeks after DPC sensitization. Most of the patients in the cohort were female, and the cohort covered alopecia areata with under or over 50% scalp involvement, alopecia totalis and alopecia universalis. Weekly therapeutic DPC doses were additionally applied to the scalp of patients throughout the approximately 24-week study period. Libraries were pooled for sequencing, and per-sample TCR yields varied mainly because of small differences in library volumes within the pool. Patch tests used Finn chambers with 0.01% DPC on the upper back, scored after 6 days by International Contact Dermatitis Research Group standards. This study followed changes in the peripheral blood TCR repertoire in vivo during primary and secondary sensitization of alopecia patients to the hapten diphenylcyclopropenone (DPC). Blood for TCR sequencing was provided by twenty-nine alopecia patients at one to four time points (pre-sensitization, 2, 6 and 24 weeks).

The library was produced with RACE. The instrument was a NextSeq 500. During library preparation, unique molecular identifiers were attached to individual cDNA molecules so that TCRs could be counted quantitatively and reproducibly. Both TCR alpha and TCR beta chains were sequenced from each blood RNA sample. The authors processed their data as follows. A median of about 87,000 TCRs per sample was observed, with a range of 23,224 to 690,600. The Decombinator software suite was used to annotate the V, J and CDR3 of the TCR reads. Every sample was subsampled to the same number of TCRs (28,000) for the PS versus PT1 abundance plots. TCRs were defined as expanded if absent before sensitization and observed at least eight times at the 2-week time point. The public reads were run again by TCRdb, first through fastp at Q25 and then through MiXCR, and only productive beta chains were kept. Each CDR3 protein gets just one entry, which takes the most common genes and DNA from the rows behind it. The V and J calls reflect TCRdb's pipeline rather than the authors' work. The sample table contains under 100,000 distinct CDR3 sequences; only one count was recorded for 10% to 13% of them. Roughly 3.7% of the sample belongs to the ten largest clones.

Overall study outcomes, separate from this receptor: Repeated subsampling changed both the strength of the expansion versus patch-test correlation and the threshold at which that correlation became significant. No change with DPC sensitization was found in the number of TCRs above 1 in 1000 frequency, and no evidence of global repertoire structure alterations was found. Patch test score correlated positively with the number of PT1 expanded TCRs, reaching significance at thresholds 8, 16 and 32 but not at 4. Significantly more large CDR3 similarity clusters were formed by expanded TCRs than by pre-sensitization or healthy control sets, consistent with antigen-driven responses. Alopecia, a presumed autoimmune disease, was present in all patients, so the immune response of the patients might differ from that of healthy individuals.

This clonotype was observed many times. Its antigen is currently not known. Base quality data are lacking; no much larger clone is found one base away. From the cysteine through the phenylalanine, the CDR3 covers 13 amino acids. Of the read, only the CDR3 DNA is kept; its 39 bases are in frame from base 1. The germline V gene specifies SGHRS as CDR1 and YFSETQ as CDR2. V is shortened by 2 bases, J by 4 bases, and the region joining them spans 9 bases. The time point label on this specimen signifies: patch test 3, about 24 weeks after DPC sensitization. The sample's treatment or condition label is to be understood as: therapeutic diphenylcyclopropenone sensitization with weekly scalp DPC. Blood at each patch-test visit was drawn before the patch test was applied. Eligible patients were aged 18 to 70, diagnosed with alopecia, deemed suitable for DPC therapy, and excluded if pregnant. Total RNA was isolated from unfractionated whole blood collected in Tempus Blood RNA tubes.

The input for sequencing was whole blood, taken in connection with sensitization to the hapten diphenylcyclopropenone (DPC). Rearrangement joined TRBV5-1 to TRBJ1-1; the D gene is perhaps TRBD1, from 6 matching bases. The receptor comes from a woman aged 45-65 years with alopecia areata. Some clones in this sample may be carry-over from other donors' samples. The CDR3 protein: CASSLGGTTEAFF. The nucleotide sequence is TGCGCCAGCAGCTTAGGGGGGACCACTGAAGCTTTCTTT. With the portions outside the CDR3 filled from the reference TRBV5-1 and TRBJ1-1 genes, the complete variable region becomes KAGVTQTPRYLIKTRGQQVTLSCSPISGHRSVSWYQQTPGQGLQFLFEYFSETQRNKGNFPGRFSGRQFSNSRSEMNVSTLELGDSALYLCASSLGGTTEAFFGQGTRLTVV.